Listed below are T cell receptor beta chains from one sample, sequenced in a study of T cell changes during pregnancy in multiple sclerosis. Assay used: immunoSEQ multiplex PCR; TCRdb lists only in-frame clones, some missing. The table lists more than 35,000 clones, 90% of them singletons. The specimen comprised CD4+ T cells from peripheral blood mononuclear cells, sampled in the second trimester of pregnancy. Source of these receptors: a female donor with multiple sclerosis, enrolled in a pregnancy study. The CDR3 runs from the conserved cysteine through the conserved F or W. The order of the fields is V gene, J gene, D gene, clone size, CDR3 protein, CDR3 DNA. The D gene is left open where the match is weak. Rows may omit the clone size; those that give it use once, few, many or a size class.

TRBV7-2	TRBJ1-1	.	.	CASSLGPQKNTEAFF	TGTGCCAGCAGCTTAGGTCCCCAGAAAAACACTGAAGCTTTCTTT
TRBV12-5	TRBJ1-5	.	.	CASGLNRDGNQPQHF	TGTGCTAGTGGTTTGAACAGGGATGGCAATCAGCCCCAGCATTTT
TRBV9	TRBJ2-3	.	.	CASTVVAETDTQYF	TGTGCCAGCACCGTTGTAGCGGAGACAGATACGCAGTATTTT
TRBV28	TRBJ2-7	TRBD2	.	CASSALGGSWSYEQYF	TGTGCCAGCAGTGCCCTCGGGGGGAGTTGGTCCTACGAGCAGTACTTC
TRBV27	TRBJ1-1	.	.	CASSNPGGGLTEAFF	TGTGCCAGCAGTAACCCCGGCGGGGGCTTGACTGAAGCTTTCTTT
TRBV5-4	TRBJ1-3	TRBD1	once	CASSFRDRERPPHSGNTIYF	TGTGCCAGCAGCTTCCGGGACAGGGAGCGACCACCGCACTCTGGAAACACCATATATTTT
TRBV9	TRBJ2-7	TRBD2	.	CASSVAGGDYEQYF	TGTGCCAGCAGCGTAGCTGGGGGGGACTACGAGCAGTACTTC
TRBV4-3	TRBJ2-7	.	once	CASSQDPAGSYEQYF	TGCGCCAGCAGCCAAGATCCAGCGGGTTCCTACGAGCAGTACTTC
TRBV7-7	TRBJ2-1	TRBD2	few	CASSLGGLAGGCEQFF	TGTGCTAGCAGCTTAGGGGGACTAGCGGGAGGTTGTGAGCAGTTCTTC
TRBV5-4	TRBJ2-1	TRBD2	.	CASSLGRELNEQFF	TGTGCCAGCAGCTTGGGGCGGGAGTTAAATGAGCAGTTCTTC
TRBV6-6	TRBJ1-2	TRBD1	.	CASSHRDRGPNGYTF	TGTGCCAGCAGTCACCGGGACAGGGGGCCCAATGGCTACACCTTC
TRBV7-2	TRBJ1-2	.	.	CASSLEAGKGYTF	TGTGCCAGCAGCTTAGAAGCAGGGAAGGGCTACACCTTC
TRBV18	TRBJ2-5	.	.	CASSPPGAGAKTQYF	TGTGCCAGCTCACCACCGGGGGCAGGGGCGAAGACCCAGTACTTC
TRBV14	TRBJ2-7	.	.	CASSQVSVATYEQYF	TGTGCCAGCAGCCAAGTTTCAGTAGCGACCTACGAGCAGTACTTC
TRBV27	TRBJ2-3	.	.	CASSLTISTDTQYF	TGTGCCAGCAGCCTAACCATCTCCACAGATACGCAGTATTTT
TRBV6-6	TRBJ1-5	TRBD1	.	CASRQIDRDNQPQHF	TGTGCCAGCAGACAAATCGACAGGGACAATCAGCCCCAGCATTTT
TRBV19	TRBJ1-5	TRBD1	.	CASSPGTASNQPQHF	TGTGCCAGTAGTCCCGGGACAGCAAGCAATCAGCCCCAGCATTTT
TRBV19	TRBJ1-5	.	.	CASSISPRSQPQHF	TGTGCCAGTAGTATTAGCCCCCGATCCCAGCCCCAGCATTTT
TRBV18	TRBJ2-7	TRBD2	.	CASSPGLPGGLGEQYF	TGTGCCAGCTCACCAGGTCTACCGGGAGGGCTAGGCGAGCAGTACTTC
TRBV6-1	TRBJ2-2	TRBD1	.	CASRGQVNTGELFF	TGTGCCAGCCGCGGACAGGTTAACACCGGGGAGCTGTTTTTT
TRBV27	TRBJ2-5	.	.	CASSLSPKWGLRETQYF	TGTGCCAGCAGTTTATCCCCAAAGTGGGGGCTGCGGGAGACCCAGTACTTC
TRBV15	TRBJ2-1	.	.	CATSSGTFSIEQFF	TGTGCCACCAGCAGTGGGACTTTCAGTATTGAGCAGTTCTTC
TRBV19	TRBJ2-7	.	.	CASSIDVLYEQYF	TGTGCCAGTAGTATAGACGTGTTATACGAGCAGTACTTC
TRBV29-1	TRBJ1-2	.	.	CSVDGGGYTF	TGCAGCGTTGACGGCGGTGGCTACACCTTC
TRBV14	TRBJ2-7	TRBD1	.	CASSQDSRGFLYEQYF	TGTGCCAGCAGCCAAGACAGCAGGGGGTTTTTGTACGAGCAGTACTTC
TRBV28	TRBJ1-5	TRBD1	.	CASRNRGQVNQPQHF	TGTGCCAGCAGAAACAGGGGTCAGGTCAATCAGCCCCAGCATTTT
TRBV5-1	TRBJ2-2	.	.	CASSFAGSEPGELFF	TGCGCCAGCAGCTTTGCAGGGTCAGAGCCCGGGGAGCTGTTTTTT
TRBV7-9	TRBJ2-3	TRBD2	.	CASSQTKGLADLTDTQYF	TGTGCCAGCAGCCAAACGAAGGGACTAGCGGACCTCACAGATACGCAGTATTTT
TRBV21-1	TRBJ2-7	.	.	CASSKGSQGTGVYEQYF	TGTGCCAGCAGCAAAGGATCTCAAGGGACAGGGGTCTACGAGCAGTACTTC
TRBV7-2	TRBJ2-1	TRBD1	.	CASSQQGALNNEQFF	TGTGCCAGCAGCCAACAGGGGGCCTTGAACAATGAGCAGTTCTTC